This T cell receptor (beta chain) is drawn from a study of Graves' ophthalmopathy and Graves' hyperthyroidism (dated by TCRdb to the late 2010s). Regarding the study in general: A patient counted as having stable hyperthyroidism if there was no progression to ophthalmopathy within 18 months of follow-up. In total, around 140 blood samples were TCR-sequenced: fewer than 50 ophthalmopathy, roughly 80 hyperthyroidism and approximately 17 hyperthyroidism-to-ophthalmopathy patients. To explore V-J signatures distinguishing ophthalmopathy from hyperthyroidism, a discovery set of under 110 patients (around 44 ophthalmopathy, about 57 stable hyperthyroidism) was enrolled. Once sampling was done, hyperthyroidism patients were given methimazole at a starting dose of 30 mg daily, while ophthalmopathy patients were given high-dose intravenous methylprednisolone. In over 5 hyperthyroidism patients, the T-cell repertoire of thyroid tissue was compared with the T-cell repertoire of blood. The study used TCR beta repertoire signatures to distinguish Graves' ophthalmopathy from Graves' hyperthyroidism and to predict progression to ophthalmopathy. An independent validation cohort comprised 18 hyperthyroidism patients and 15 to 17 patients who later progressed from hyperthyroidism to ophthalmopathy.

The germline V gene (reference sequence) gives CDR1 as DFQATT and CDR2 as SNEGSKA. From V the trimming removes 4 bases and from J it removes 5 bases, while the gene matches leave 13 bases of the junction unaccounted for. From the cysteine up to the phenylalanine, the CDR3 has a length of 15 residues. The CDR3 DNA has 45 bases and is translated from base 1. For repertoire sequencing, the TCR beta CDR3 regions were amplified from RNA transcripts. HTBI primers and the Qiagen OneStep RT-PCR kit were used in a first-round RT-PCR, which was followed by a second-round multiplex PCR, size selection and purification. The libraries underwent paired-end sequencing with 100 bp reads on an Illumina HiSeq2000. Turning to the authors' computational methods: SOAPnuke was used to process the reads, removing any read that contained adapters or uncalled bases, had a mean Phred below 15, or lacked an exact match to the constant primer or identifier. COPE v1.2.5 was used to merge the high-quality paired reads. Each unique nucleotide sequence was defined as a clonotype, and clonotypes were aligned to IMGT TRB V, D and J references with MiTCR v1.1. The analysis was limited to V-J combinations with a frequency above 0.0001, which together covered roughly 99% of the repertoires. For each V-J combination, a TCR clonal expansion and chaos score was defined as F50 clonal expansion divided by the chaos observed in the TCRdist matrix. Welch's t-statistics and random forest were used to narrow the features down to 10 to 15 V-J combinations, which were then fed into a naive Bayes classifier. The similarity between thyroid and blood repertoires was quantified using the Morisita-Horn index. TCRdb ran its own pipeline on the public reads, namely fastp trimming at Q25 and MiXCR clone calling, and kept in-frame beta chains. Rows are unified per CDR3 protein, each entry keeping the most common DNA and genes. These V and J calls rely on TCRdb rather than the paper's analysis. This sample has 900,000 to 1,200,000 distinct CDR3 sequences in its table, and about 35% of those were observed once. 11% of the sample is taken by the ten largest.

This clonotype appeared many times. Its cognate antigen has yet to be identified. Per-base quality was not reported, and no clone a single base away is much larger than it. General findings and caveats noted by the study authors: In validation, the model predicted ophthalmopathy progression with 55% to 71% sensitivity and 72.22% specificity; some 13 predicted patients were CT-confirmed with GO in a median of roughly 6.8 months. Most expanded thyroid clonotypes with a frequency above 0.001 also appeared in blood, which suggests that blood repertoires may reflect the immune response in the thyroid. In cross-validation, the 13-signature model distinguished ophthalmopathy from stable hyperthyroidism with about 88% sensitivity and about 84% specificity, and in the test set the corresponding values were roughly 80% and 76%. Sample size was not predetermined statistically, and investigators were not blinded to group allocation.

Hyperthyroidism patients were newly diagnosed, were aged 18 to 65 years, and had a disease duration under 2 months. Anyone with other autoimmune diseases, uncontrolled infections, pregnancy or lactation was excluded from the study. Diagnosis was based on clinical symptoms, serum thyroxine, TRAb, thyroid ultrasound and orbital computed tomography. Total RNA was extracted using Trizol reagent, and RNA quality was checked on an Agilent 2100 Bioanalyzer. The V and J segments used are TRBV20-1 and TRBJ2-5, with 7 central nucleotides matching TRBD2. The clonotype was recovered from an adult man with Graves' hyperthyroidism. The sequencing input was peripheral blood or thyroid tissue (not recorded which). Read as DNA, the sequence is TGCAGTGCTACCGTGGGCGGGAGCCGGAGGGAGACCCAGTACTTC. This codes for CSATVGGSRRETQYF.